These T cell receptor beta chains were read from a single sample in a study of HIV-infected children after antiretroviral therapy interruption. TCRdb re-called the 3' RACE reads with MiXCR, one entry per CDR3 protein. The sample lists 45,000 to 50,000 distinct CDR3 sequences; roughly 4.5% were seen once. The source was CD45RA+ CD4+ T cells from PBMCs, pooled from several time points, collected from a donor given antiretroviral therapy, either interrupted or continuous. The receptors were gathered from a pool of human donors with HIV. Both conserved end residues are part of each CDR3. Expanded clones are given a class, and other clones once, few, many or no size at all.

v_gene	j_gene	abundance	CDR3aa
TRBV30	TRBJ1-1	many	CAWRGQASGEAFF
TRBV5-1	TRBJ2-1	few	CASSWDRVNEQFF
TRBV7-9	TRBJ2-3	many	CASSLAPGLGGDTQYF
TRBV7-6	TRBJ2-1	many	CASSFGLDNEQFF
TRBV20-1	TRBJ1-1	many	CSARDVWEGRTEAFF
TRBV18	TRBJ2-6	many	CASSPGWGATGANVLTF
TRBV12-3/TRBV12-4	TRBJ2-2	many	CASSLQQPSTGELFF
TRBV2	TRBJ2-2	NA	CASSRVGTGRTGELFF
TRBV12-3/TRBV12-4	TRBJ2-2	many	CASSVQANTGELFF
TRBV10-3	TRBJ2-5	many	CAISESGGTDRAETQYF
TRBV5-1	TRBJ1-4	many	CASSAAGLREKLFF
TRBV2	TRBJ2-1	many	CASRKGTAALRNEQFF
TRBV5-4	TRBJ2-6	medium-sized	CASSDVVGANVLTF
TRBV4-2	TRBJ1-2	NA	CASSQGIRDSYGYTF
TRBV29-1	TRBJ2-7	many	CSVETRIRARGGIYEQYF
TRBV6-1	TRBJ1-1	many	CASLWGTEAFF
TRBV24-1	TRBJ2-5	many	CATSDPGSAAETQYF
TRBV3-1	TRBJ1-2	many	CASSADYYYGYTF
TRBV12-3/TRBV12-4	TRBJ2-7	few	CASKRGSYEQYF
TRBV9	TRBJ1-4	many	CASSAGGQTNEKLFF
TRBV6-5	TRBJ2-5	many	CASSWRETQYF
TRBV6-6	TRBJ2-3	few	CASKNQGRTDTQYF
TRBV4-1	TRBJ2-2	many	CASSQAGLRNTGELFF
TRBV12-3/TRBV12-4	TRBJ1-2	NA	CASSLTRGPNYGYTF
TRBV10-2	TRBJ2-4	few	CASSDHDGGNIQYF
TRBV4-1	TRBJ2-7	many	CASSQVGARDEQYF